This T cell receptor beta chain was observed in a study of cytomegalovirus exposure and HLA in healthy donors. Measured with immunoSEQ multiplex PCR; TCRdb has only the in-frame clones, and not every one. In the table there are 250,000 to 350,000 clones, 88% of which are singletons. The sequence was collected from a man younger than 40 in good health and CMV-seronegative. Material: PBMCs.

The CDR3 loop is CASSNGQGGTRYGYTF. The CDR3 region has the DNA TGCGCCAGCAGCAATGGACAGGGGGGGACGAGGTATGGCTACACCTTC. The chain couples TRBV5-1 to TRBJ1-2; TRBD1 agrees at 10 bases. V lost 4 bases and J lost 5; bases outside the gene matches: 11. From germline, CDR1 is SGHRS and CDR2 YFSETQ. CDR3 length: 16 amino acids.